This T cell receptor beta chain emerged from a study of blood T cells in healthy people across ages. Points from the study as a whole: Conclusively comparing naive with antigen-experienced cells was impossible with unsorted PBMCs. Calculation of diversity from one million T cells yielded estimates considered to be underestimates.

Alongside a J-beta primer mix, a sample-barcoded 5' primer served in a second PCR lasting about 7 to 11 cycles. TCRdb redid the calling of the 5' RACE reads with MiXCR, one entry per CDR3 protein. Of roughly 900,000 distinct CDR3 sequences in the sample, 40% to 60% are singletons; the top ten hold roughly 12%. Per germline, CDR1 SEHNR and CDR2 FQNEAQ (reference sequence). Trimming removed 1 base at V and 2 bases at J, with 11 bases between. The CDR3 is 15 amino acids. Details on this clonotype: As yet, its antigen is unknown.

Researchers report isolating at least 6 million PBMCs per sample. The source of this sequence is a young man in good health. Sequences were obtained from blood. The rearrangement links TRBV7-9 to TRBJ1-1; possibly TRBD1 for D (6 bases). CDR3 region: CASSLDGGTNTEAFF. CDR3 DNA: TGTGCCAGCAGCTTAGATGGTGGGACAAACACTGAAGCTTTCTTT.